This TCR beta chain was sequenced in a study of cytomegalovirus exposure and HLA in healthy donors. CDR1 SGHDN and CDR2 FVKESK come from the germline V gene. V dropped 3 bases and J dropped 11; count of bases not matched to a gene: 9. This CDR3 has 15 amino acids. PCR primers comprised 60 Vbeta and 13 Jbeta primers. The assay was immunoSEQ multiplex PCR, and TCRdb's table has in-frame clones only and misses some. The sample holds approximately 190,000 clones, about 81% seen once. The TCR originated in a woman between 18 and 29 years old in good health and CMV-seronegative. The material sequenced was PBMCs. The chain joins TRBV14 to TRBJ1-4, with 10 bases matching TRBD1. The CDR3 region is CASSHADRGREKLFF. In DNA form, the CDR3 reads TGTGCCAGCAGCCACGCCGACAGGGGGCGAGAGAAACTGTTTTTT.